The present T cell receptor beta chain was sequenced within a study of vaccination and CD4 T cells after COVID-19. Study overall: The control cultures got either a CEFX pool, an HIV-1 Nef pool, or no peptide at all.

To note about this clonotype: The antigen remains undetermined.

Treatment given: roughly ten-day PBMC culture with coronavirus spike peptide pools or control peptides (ViraFEST assay). V lost 5 bases and J lost 7; bases outside the gene matches: 13. Germline V CDR1 and CDR2: SEHNR, FQNEAQ (reference sequence). There are 16 residues in the CDR3. The Oncomine TCR Beta short-read assay was what sequenced the DNA obtained from cultured CD4+ T cells. In TCRdb, the PCR reads were re-called with MiXCR into one record per CDR3 protein. The sample carries about 26,000 distinct CDR3 sequences, 40% to 45% recorded once. The clonotype originates from a human donor who had recovered from COVID-19. Sequencing input: CD4+ T cells from blood, cultured in vitro. J is TRBJ2-1 and V is TRBV7-9, with 8 bases aligning to TRBD1. In DNA, the CDR3 is TGTGCCAGCAGCCCACTCGACAGGGGAGGTGTGAATGAGCAGTTCTTC. This sequence encodes CASSPLDRGGVNEQFF.